A few counts support the clone carrying this TCR beta chain. This CDR3 spans 13 amino acids. Trimming shortened V by 2 bases and J by 5 bases, and 9 bases separated the two germline ends. Germline assignment: CDR1 MDHEN and CDR2 SYDVKM. The record originates from a study of T-cell reconstitution after alpha-beta-depleted transplantation in children. During its preparation, the TCRbeta library received unique molecular identifiers. TCRdb reprocessed the PCR reads with MiXCR, giving one entry per CDR3 protein. The data hold roughly 610,000 distinct CDR3 sequences, with about 10% observed a single time. The chain recombines TRBV28 with TRBJ1-1; D is unclear. The sample here was PBMCs from the stem cell graft donor, taken from the stem cell graft. The sequence derives from a human donor who donated a stem cell graft to a child with acute myeloid leukemia. The CDR3 spells CASSLVGWTEAFF. In DNA, the CDR3 is TGTGCCAGCAGTTTAGTGGGATGGACTGAAGCTTTCTTT.